Listed here are 20 T cell receptor beta chains from one sample, sequenced in a study of post-analysis software for immune sequencing data. Overall study findings and caveats: TRBV5-6, TRBV5-1 and TRBV20-1 were among roughly five TRBV segments more frequent in patients than controls.

For these receptors, no antigen is known. The authors incorporated unique molecular identifiers into the TCR beta cDNA libraries. TCRdb independently ran MiXCR on the PCR reads; one entry per CDR3 protein. The sample yields about 540,000 distinct CDR3 sequences, 30% to 40% seen once. The sequenced sample consisted of blood. The receptors were gathered from a girl aged 2-17 years with multiple sclerosis.

In DNA, the CDR3 is TGTGCCAGCAGTCGGGACACCTTTGAAGCTTTCTTT. Residues: CASSRDTFEAFF. The chain uses TRBV3-1 and TRBJ1-1, with D maybe TRBD1 (6 bases). The V and J ends lost 6 bases and 7 bases respectively, with 12 bases between them. CDR1 is LGHDT, CDR2 YNNKEL, per germline (reference sequence). CDR3 length equals 12 residues.

V and J are TRBV6-1 and TRBJ2-3; D may be TRBD2 (6 bases). The V gene lost 5 bases and the J gene lost 0 bases, with 15 bases spanning the gap. The CDR3 is 16 amino acids. Per the germline V gene, CDR1 is MNHNS and CDR2 is SASEGT. The CDR3, as DNA: TGTGCCAGCAGTCACACTAGCAGACCTAGCACAGATACGCAGTATTTT. Its translation is CASSHTSRPSTDTQYF.

The chain couples TRBV7-9 to TRBJ2-7; possibly TRBD1 for D (6 bases). The CDR3 consists of 14 residues. Trimming left V 2 bases short and J 0 bases short, with 8 bases between. In germline, CDR1 is SEHNR, CDR2 FQNEAQ (reference sequence). CDR3 nucleotide sequence: TGTGCCAGCAGCTTACAGGGGACCTCCTACGAGCAGTACTTC. Amino acid sequence: CASSLQGTSYEQYF.

The chain joins TRBV24-1 to TRBJ2-6; D is undetermined. Germline V lookup: CDR1 KGHDR, CDR2 SFDVKD. This CDR3 is built from 13 residues. V lost 8 bases and J lost 4, with 8 bases in between. CDR3 sequence reads: CATMGSGANVLTF. The CDR3, as DNA: TGTGCCACCATGGGATCCGGGGCCAACGTCCTGACTTTC.

J is TRBJ2-3 and V is TRBV7-2; TRBD1 matches at 11 bases. V lost 6 bases to trimming and J lost 2 bases; unmatched junction nucleotides: 4. Per germline, CDR1 SGHTA and CDR2 FQGNSA. The CDR3 spans 15 residues. This CDR3 reads CASRPDRGPTDTQYF. CDR3 nucleotides: TGTGCCAGCAGACCGGACAGGGGGCCCACAGATACGCAGTATTTT. The whole variable domain, remainder taken from reference TRBV7-2 and TRBJ2-3, is GAGVSQSPSNKVTEKGKDVELRCDPISGHTALYWYRQSLGQGLEFLIYFQGNSAPDKSGLPSDRFSAERTGGSVSTLTIQRTQQEDSAVYLCASRPDRGPTDTQYFGPGTRLTVL.

The chain recombines TRBV6-2 or TRBV6-3 with TRBJ1-1; 7 positions match TRBD1. Germline trimming cut 5 bases from V and 8 bases from J; bases unmatched to any gene: 14. Per the germline V gene, CDR1 is MNHEY and CDR2 is SVGEGT. This CDR3 spans 15 amino acids. The CDR3 nucleotides are TGTGCCAGCAGTCGATCAATACGCTCGGACAGGGAAGCTTTCTTT. Amino acid sequence: CASSRSIRSDREAFF.

This clonotype appeared a few times. The chain uses TRBV29-1 and TRBJ1-4, with a tentative D call TRBD1 (5 bases). The V end lost 4 bases, the J end lost 8 bases, and 17 bases lay between the germline ends. From germline, CDR1 is SQVTM and CDR2 ANQGSEA. CDR3 length: 14 amino acids. The CDR3 DNA sequence: TGCAGCGTTGGGCTGGGGCAGGGCGGCGAAAAACTGTTTTTT. This encodes CSVGLGQGGEKLFF.

The chain combines TRBV29-1 with TRBJ2-1; TRBD2 matches 11 bases. This CDR3 has 14 amino acids. CDR1 is SQVTM and CDR2 is ANQGSEA in the germline V gene. Trimming cost V 7 bases and J 10 bases; bases outside gene matches: 12. The CDR3 here is CSGRYSGGAREQFF. CDR3 coding DNA: TGCAGCGGGAGGTATAGCGGGGGGGCCCGGGAGCAGTTCTTC.

The chain is built from TRBV4-1 and TRBJ1-1; D is perhaps TRBD1 (6 bases). V lost 2 bases to trimming and J lost 4 bases, with 23 bases between them. Germline V gene sequence: CDR1 MGHRA, CDR2 YSYEKL. This CDR3 has 18 residues. The DNA of the CDR3 is TGCGCCAGCAGCCAACCCAACTCCTCATTGGGGGCGGGCACTGAAGCTTTCTTT. Translation: CASSQPNSSLGAGTEAFF.

The gene calls are TRBV7-2 and TRBJ1-4; no firm D call. Germline V lookup: CDR1 SGHTA, CDR2 FQGNSA. V was pared by 1 base and J by 4 bases, with 10 bases between. This CDR3 has 15 amino acids. The CDR3 coding sequence is TGTGCCAGCAGCTTAGGGCTGTCGGGTAATGAAAAACTGTTTTTT. As protein: CASSLGLSGNEKLFF.

Notes on this clonotype: An end of the junction does not agree with germline; a read error may underlie this. The V and J genes are TRBV6-2 or TRBV6-3 and TRBJ2-7; no firm D call. The CDR3 covers 13 residues. Germline V gene sequence: CDR1 MNHEY, CDR2 SVGEGT. CDR3 amino acids: CTSSYSPVYEQYF. In DNA, the CDR3 is TGTACCAGCAGTTACTCGCCTGTCTACGAGCAGTACTTC.

This clonotype was seen many times. The chain links TRBV5-1 to TRBJ2-7, with D possibly being TRBD1 or TRBD2 (5 bases each). Trimming left V 3 bases short and J 3 bases short, with 10 bases between. CDR3 length: 13 residues. Germline CDR1 and CDR2: SGHRS and YFSETQ. The DNA of the CDR3 is TGCGCCAGCAGCTCGGGGACGGTCTACGAGCAGTACTTC. It translates to CASSSGTVYEQYF.

The chain employs TRBV20-1 and TRBJ2-5; 7 bases match TRBD2. Looked up from germline, CDR1 is DFQATT and CDR2 is SNEGSKA (reference sequence). The V and J ends lost 5 bases and 1 base, in that order; junction bases with no gene match: 7. There are 14 residues in the CDR3. The CDR3: CSAWTLAVQETQYF. The CDR3 region has the DNA TGCAGTGCTTGGACCCTAGCGGTCCAAGAGACCCAGTACTTC.

The chain is built from TRBV9 and TRBJ1-6; the D gene is possibly TRBD1 (5 bases). Germline CDR1 reads SGDLS; CDR2 reads YYNGEE. The V gene lost 3 bases and the J gene lost 9 bases, with 19 bases spanning the gap. The CDR3 sequence is 16 residues long. CDR3 protein: CASSEGFSSVGSPLHF. In DNA form, the CDR3 reads TGTGCCAGCAGCGAGGGGTTTTCCTCTGTCGGTTCACCCCTCCACTTT.

In its sample, this clonotype was seen many times. V usage is TRBV4-1 and J usage is TRBJ2-5; no reliable D call. Trimming took 4 bases from V and 2 from J, leaving 17 bases between them. This CDR3 contains 16 residues. Germline assignment: CDR1 MGHRA and CDR2 YSYEKL. This CDR3 is CASSPRWIGEQETQYF. CDR3 in DNA: TGCGCCAGCAGCCCAAGGTGGATCGGCGAGCAAGAGACCCAGTACTTC.

In this sample, this clonotype turned up a few times. The chain has TRBV9 and TRBJ2-7, with a possible D match to TRBD2 (6 bases). Deletions cut 0 bases from V and 0 bases from J, with 10 bases between. The germline CDR1 and CDR2 sequences are SGDLS and YYNGEE. The CDR3 covers 15 residues. The CDR3 spells CASSVEGGASYEQYF. CDR3 DNA sequence: TGTGCCAGCAGCGTAGAGGGCGGGGCCTCCTACGAGCAGTACTTC.

J is TRBJ1-2 and V is TRBV12-3 or TRBV12-4, with D possibly matching TRBD1 (6 bases). V lost 5 bases and J lost 3, with 13 bases in between. This CDR3 is 14 amino acids long. The CDR3 region is CASSPHRAYYGYTF. For the CDR3, the DNA is TGTGCCAGCAGTCCGCACAGGGCCTACTATGGCTACACCTTC.

The J gene is TRBJ2-5, the V gene TRBV7-3; TRBD2 aligns across 9 bases. The CDR3 has 16 amino acids. Germline V CDR1 and CDR2: SGHTA, FQGTGA. V gave up 1 base and J gave up 2 bases; unmatched junction bases: 5. As DNA, the CDR3 is TGTGCCAGCAGCTTAATCGGGCGGGGGGGTCAAGAGACCCAGTACTTC. The encoded protein is CASSLIGRGGQETQYF.

This CDR3 reads CASSLEGTGGRNEQYF. The CDR3, as DNA: TGTGCCAGCAGCTTAGAGGGAACGGGGGGGCGGAATGAGCAGTACTTC. This chain connects TRBV7-8 to TRBJ2-7; the match to TRBD2 covers 8 bases. The CDR3 sequence is 16 residues long. Germline-derived CDR1 and CDR2 are SGHVS and FQNEAQ. V lost 1 base and J lost 7; bases outside the gene matches: 12.

This clonotype turned up a few times. The V call is TRBV20-1, the J call TRBJ2-4; no firm D call. The CDR3 spans 13 residues. Germline CDR1 is DFQATT and CDR2 is SNEGSKA (reference sequence). The V and J ends lost 5 bases and 15 bases respectively, with 23 bases between them. The CDR3 reads CSAAARPEAFGYF. CDR3 in DNA: TGCAGTGCTGCCGCCAGGCCTGAGGCTTTCGGGTACTTC.